The rows below give T cell receptor beta chains drawn from one sample of a study of shared clonotypes between healthy human individuals. Sequencing was performed with immunoSEQ multiplex PCR; in TCRdb, only in-frame clones are kept and a portion is missing. The sample comprises approximately 470,000 clones, roughly 80% of which are singletons, and 9.5% to 15% rests with the top ten. Sequencing was done on a sample of PBMCs. Receptor source: a middle-aged woman in good health. Some clones in this sample may be carry-over from other donors' samples. Both conserved end residues are part of each CDR3. A D gene is named only where the DNA matches it firmly. Rows give clone size only sometimes, using once, few, many, or a class for an expanded clone.

-	-	TRBV11-3	TRBJ1-1	TGTGCCAGCAGCTCGGCGGCCGACACTGAAGCTTTCTTT	CASSSAADTEAFF
-	-	TRBV18	TRBJ1-3	TGTGCCAGCTCACCACCTTCGGCATCGGGTGGAAACACCATATATTTT	CASSPPSASGGNTIYF
-	-	TRBV7-9	TRBJ1-3	TGTGCCAGCAGCTTATTTAGGCCCGGAAACACCATATATTTT	CASSLFRPGNTIYF
-	-	TRBV7-2	TRBJ1-4	TGTGCCAGCAGCTTTACCGCGCGGGTTGAAAAACTGTTTTTT	CASSFTARVEKLFF
-	-	TRBV9	TRBJ1-5	TGTGCCAGCAGCGTGGGGTATAGCAATCAGCCCCAGCATTTT	CASSVGYSNQPQHF
-	-	TRBV5-1	TRBJ2-2	TGCGCCAGCAGCTTGGTCGCGGCAGGGTCCGGGGAGCTGTTTTTT	CASSLVAAGSGELFF
-	-	TRBV4-2	TRBJ2-5	TGTGCCAGCAGCCAAGGGGGCACCCAAGAGACCCAGTACTTC	CASSQGGTQETQYF
TRBD2	-	TRBV7-8	TRBJ2-7	TGTGCCAGCAGCCGGGGACTAACCTACGAGCAGTACTTC	CASSRGLTYEQYF
TRBD1	once	TRBV18	TRBJ1-2	TGTGCCAGCTCACCCAGGACAGGGGGGGACTATGGCTACACCTTC	CASSPRTGGDYGYTF
TRBD1	-	TRBV27	TRBJ2-2	TGTGCCAGCCGACAGGGGGCCTACACCGGGGAGCTGTTTTTT	CASRQGAYTGELFF
TRBD1	once	TRBV5-1	TRBJ1-4	TGCGCCAGCAGCTTACCTCCGGGGACAGGGAATGAAAAACTGTTTTTT	CASSLPPGTGNEKLFF
TRBD1	-	TRBV5-4	TRBJ2-1	TGTGCCAGCAGCCCGACCAGGGGGCGGGTTTCCTACAATGAGCAGTTCTTC	CASSPTRGRVSYNEQFF
TRBD1	once	TRBV7-9	TRBJ2-2	TGTGCCAGCAGCTTAGACAGGGGTTACACCGGGGAGCTGTTTTTT	CASSLDRGYTGELFF
-	-	TRBV5-1	TRBJ2-5	TGCGCCAGCAGCTTGGATGAAGAGACCCAGTACTTC	CASSLDEETQYF
TRBD2	-	TRBV10-3	TRBJ2-1	TGTGCCATCGGTGGACTAGCGGGAGGCGGCGAGCAGTTCTTC	CAIGGLAGGGEQFF
TRBD2	few	TRBV18	TRBJ2-7	TGTGCCAGCTCATCATCGGGGGGAAACTACGAGCAGTACTTC	CASSSSGGNYEQYF
-	once	TRBV6-6	TRBJ1-5	TGTGCCAGCAGATATATCCGGCACCAGCCCCAGCATTTT	CASRYIRHQPQHF
TRBD2	-	TRBV7-6	TRBJ2-1	TGTGCCAGCAGCCCACTAGCGCCACCCTACAATGAGCAGTTCTTC	CASSPLAPPYNEQFF
TRBD1	-	TRBV6-1	TRBJ2-7	TGTGCCAGCAGTGAATTCGGGACAGGCTCCTACGAGCAGTACTTC	CASSEFGTGSYEQYF
-	-	TRBV7-9	TRBJ2-7	TGTGCCAGCAGCGAGGACGTCTACGAGCAGTACTTC	CASSEDVYEQYF
-	-	TRBV27	TRBJ1-1	TGTGCCAGCACCCCCGAGACAGCTCTGGGGAACACTGAAGCTTTCTTT	CASTPETALGNTEAFF
-	-	TRBV27	TRBJ2-3	TGTGCCAGCAGTTTTTTTTGGCCTAGCACAGATACGCAGTATTTT	CASSFFWPSTDTQYF
-	-	TRBV4-2	TRBJ2-7	TGTGCCAGCAGCCCGGGGATGCGGGACTCTTCCTACGAGCAGTACTTC	CASSPGMRDSSYEQYF
TRBD2	many	TRBV6-4	TRBJ2-3	TGTGCCAGCAGTGACGGAGCGGGAGTGACAGATACGCAGTATTTT	CASSDGAGVTDTQYF
-	-	TRBV7-2	TRBJ1-1	TGTGCCAGCAGCTTAGGTCGGCTGAACACTGAAGCTTTCTTT	CASSLGRLNTEAFF
TRBD2	once	TRBV7-2	TRBJ2-7	TGTGCCAGCAGATTAGCGGGATCCTACGAGCAGTACTTC	CASRLAGSYEQYF
TRBD2	few	TRBV7-8	TRBJ2-2	TGTGCCAGCAGCCTTACTAGCGGGAGCACCGGGGAGCTGTTTTTT	CASSLTSGSTGELFF
TRBD1	-	TRBV15	TRBJ2-7	TGTGCCACCAGCAGAGATCCCGACAGGGGAAGCGAGCAGTACTTC	CATSRDPDRGSEQYF
TRBD1	-	TRBV13	TRBJ1-3	TGTGCCAGCAGCCTGCCGACAGGGGATATGGGAGGAAACACCATATATTTT	CASSLPTGDMGGNTIYF
-	once	TRBV27	TRBJ1-1	TGTGCCAGCAGACCCCCCGCCCGTCATGACACTGAAGCTTTCTTT	CASRPPARHDTEAFF
-	-	TRBV30	TRBJ1-1	TGTGCCTGGAACGGGGTCGTGAACACTGAAGCTTTCTTT	CAWNGVVNTEAFF
TRBD1	-	TRBV5-6	TRBJ2-5	TGTGCCAGCAGCTTGGTGGGACAGGGACAAGAGACCCAGTACTTC	CASSLVGQGQETQYF
-	-	TRBV9	TRBJ1-2	TGTGCCAGCAACTTACGGGGGCAGGGCCATGGCTACACCTTC	CASNLRGQGHGYTF
TRBD2	-	TRBV28	TRBJ2-7	TGTGCCAGCAGTTCTCTAGCGGGAGGTGACTACGAGCAGTACTTC	CASSSLAGGDYEQYF
-	-	TRBV18	TRBJ2-6	TGTGCCAGCACATTCAGAGCCTCTGGGGCCAACGTCCTGACTTTC	CASTFRASGANVLTF
TRBD2	few	TRBV30	TRBJ2-3	TGTGCCTGGAGCCGGGGGGGCACAGATACGCAGTATTTT	CAWSRGGTDTQYF
TRBD2	once	TRBV7-2	TRBJ2-5	TGTGCCAGCAGCATTAGCGGGAGCGTTGGCCAAGAGACCCAGTACTTC	CASSISGSVGQETQYF
-	-	TRBV4-1	TRBJ2-7	TGCGCCAGCAGCCAAACAGGGTACGCCCAGTACGAGCAGTACTTC	CASSQTGYAQYEQYF
-	-	TRBV28	TRBJ2-4	TGTGCCAGCAGTGAGCAAACAGGGGCCAAAAACATTCAGTACTTC	CASSEQTGAKNIQYF
-	-	TRBV6-1	TRBJ2-7	TGTGCCAGCAGTGAAGAGTCGGGGATTCGGCAGTACTTC	CASSEESGIRQYF
-	-	TRBV9	TRBJ2-7	TGTGCCAGCAGCGGGGGCAGATCCTCCTACGAGCAGTACTTC	CASSGGRSSYEQYF
-	once	TRBV7-9	TRBJ2-4	TGTGCCAGCACCGCCGGCACGATAGCCAAAAACATTCAGTACTTC	CASTAGTIAKNIQYF